Here is one T cell receptor beta chain with its context. Its recognized antigen is unknown. It has no much larger one-base neighbor in the sample; base qualities were not kept. Healthy HIV-negative adults with no recently reported acute infections or vaccinations were included as donors. Only Caucasian adults living in Nashville, Tennessee, USA were represented among the donors. CD4+ T cells were enriched by magnetic negative selection, after which naive cells were positively selected on CD45RA and the negative fraction was taken as the memory subset. Blood was collected by leukapheresis, and PBMCs were isolated by Ficoll-Histopaque density gradient centrifugation and then cryopreserved in liquid nitrogen vapor phase. Purity and quantity of every magnetically sorted T cell population were checked by analytical flow cytometry. Genomic DNA was isolated from every sorted fraction and measured by UV absorbance on a Nanodrop 2000c.

The data originate from a study of shared clonotypes between healthy human individuals (TCRdb year 2020). Some background on the complete study: The cohort included three men and a couple of women between 18 and 49 years of age. Per donor, three plates each were used for CD4 naive and CD4 memory, two for CD8 naive, and one for CD8 memory. Between about 0.8 and 9 billion PBMCs per donor were obtained by leukapheresis. Libraries were prepared and TCR repertoires were sequenced by different laboratories using diverse techniques, in order to increase sequencing depth and limit assay-specific biases. To estimate repertoire size and how much clonotypes are shared between individuals, the study performed deep sequencing of blood TCR repertoires from about 5 healthy adults.

The germline V gene gives CDR1 as SGHRS and CDR2 as YFSETQ. V is clipped by 0 bases and J by 0 bases, and the sequence between their germline boundaries is 9 bases long. Including the terminal cysteine and phenylalanine, the CDR3 comprises 15 residues. Left in the record is the CDR3 DNA by itself, 45 bases read in frame from the first base. Beyond this particular receptor, the publication reports: Naive subsets generally had larger estimated clonotype richness than memory subsets. Pairwise subsampling led to the expectation that sequencing depth would affect the degree of clonotype sharing among donors. Incomplete sequencing was indicated by rarefaction of sorted-subset datasets, despite the large sequencing depth. The small number of donors limited the genetic and exposure-history diversity represented. Compared with non-shared clonotypes, the clonotypes found in all four sorted-subset donors had higher generation probabilities. When a few donors were compared, the shared fraction of clonotypes was about 5.4% for naive CD4, 3.5% to 4% for naive CD8, 2.3% for memory CD4, and roughly 0.43% for memory CD8. Only blood was sampled, and tissue TCR repertoires likely differ from those in blood.

TCR CDR3 regions were amplified from genomic DNA by multiplex PCR using the deep immunoSEQ assay. For each cell subset, the extracted genomic DNA was distributed evenly across all wells of several immunoSEQ 96-well plates, and each plate served as one replicate. For sorted subsets, each replicate PCR was loaded with around 220 ng genomic DNA, equivalent to about 33,000 T cell genomes. Purified libraries were quantified with a Qubit 3.0 fluorometer, sized on a Bioanalyzer 2100, and re-quantified with the KAPA Library Quantification kit. Each immunoSEQ 96-well plate was sequenced on its own single-read 150-cycle Illumina NextSeq 550 flow cell. The study's processing was this. Because only junctional sequences without quality scores were contained in the immunoSEQ output, filtering matching that applied to full-length reads could not be performed. Sequences were annotated with PyIR, a Python wrapper for IgBLAST v1.9, and V/J genes and CDR3 were assigned using IMGT germline references. Reads were removed for weak V/J assignments (E-value above 1e-6), missing CDR3, stop codons, out-of-frame junctions, or ambiguous translated residues. V3J clonotypes were defined by identical inferred V gene, J gene, and CDR3 amino acid sequence. The percentage overlap between two repertoires was calculated by dividing the number of shared unique clonotypes by the size of the smaller repertoire. Three approaches were used to assess repertoire richness: RTK rarefaction, the Chao1 estimator, and Recon v2.1 estimates of unobserved clonotypes. OLGA was used to compute generation probabilities for all TCRbeta clonotypes that the gDNA method yielded from a handful of donors. In its TCRdb copy, this immuneACCESS table keeps in-frame sequences only and misses some clones. Where compared with another copy, unresolved V genes explain less than half of these, and the others have no known cause. From that table come the V and J calls and clone size; the DNA was used to work out D and trimming. Across this sample there are 640,000 or so clones, with around 72% seen only once. The ten most abundant clones make up about 1.8% of the sample.

Sequenced sample: memory CD4+ T cells sorted from blood. The cell subset or site label, as the study defines it: CD45RA-negative fraction. This receptor was taken from a woman under 40 in good health. The rearrangement joined TRBV5-1 to TRBJ1-1, with the D gene not confidently named. Read as DNA, the sequence is TGCGCCAGCAGCTTGGCCGGGGTTATGAACACTGAAGCTTTCTTT. Translated, this is CASSLAGVMNTEAFF.